Following are 30 T cell receptor beta chains from one sample sequenced in a study of cytomegalovirus exposure and HLA in healthy donors. It was with 60 Vbeta and 13 Jbeta primers that the PCR ran. Data came from immunoSEQ multiplex PCR; TCRdb stores just in-frame clones and leaves some out. The sample's table shows around 150,000 clones. The source material was PBMCs. These receptor sequences come from a man aged 25-40 years in good health and CMV-seronegative.

The rearrangement joins TRBV14 to TRBJ1-2; TRBD1 matches at 8 bases. Trimming at V came to 2 bases and at J to 7 bases, leaving 6 bases not matched to a gene. The CDR3 spans 14 residues. The germline CDR1 and CDR2 sequences are SGHDN and FVKESK. CDR3 coding DNA: TGTGCCAGCAGCCAACCGGGGACAGGTGTTGGCTACACCTTC. It translates to CASSQPGTGVGYTF.

V is TRBV29-1 and J is TRBJ2-1; 8 bases fit TRBD2. The CDR3 covers 14 residues. The germline gives CDR1 SQVTM, CDR2 ANQGSEA. Trimming removed 6 bases from V and 9 bases from J; junction bases left unmatched: 13. This CDR3 reads CSVVLAVLDGEQFF. In DNA, the CDR3 is TGCAGCGTCGTACTAGCGGTACTGGACGGTGAGCAGTTCTTC.

The chain carries TRBV5-8 and TRBJ1-1; maybe TRBD1 (5 bases). Trimming shortened V by 4 bases and J by 2 bases, and 12 bases separated the two germline ends. The V gene's germline CDR1 is SGHTS and CDR2 YDEGEE. This CDR3 comprises 14 residues. CDR3: CASSQTASNTEAFF. The CDR3 coding sequence is TGTGCCAGCAGCCAGACAGCTAGTAACACTGAAGCTTTCTTT.

The rearrangement uses TRBV14 and TRBJ2-1; 8 bases agree with TRBD2. The J segment lost 2 bases and the V segment lost 1 base, leaving 7 bases of the junction unmatched. The CDR3 is made up of 17 amino acids. Germline V gene data show CDR1 as SGHDN and CDR2 as FVKESK. The CDR3 coding sequence is TGTGCCAGCAGCCAAGGTTTCGGGGGGGGGACCTACAATGAGCAGTTCTTC. It codes for CASSQGFGGGTYNEQFF.

V and J are TRBV6-5 and TRBJ2-1; D may be TRBD2 (6 bases). Trimming pared 6 bases from V and 3 bases from J, leaving 9 bases between. This CDR3 spans 13 amino acids. The germline V gene has CDR1 MNHEY and CDR2 SVGAGI. CDR3 region: CASRYSGYNEQFF. CDR3 DNA sequence: TGTGCCAGCAGATATAGCGGCTACAATGAGCAGTTCTTC.

The V gene is TRBV5-1, the J gene TRBJ1-1; TRBD1 is a possible D gene (5 bases). Trimming stripped 0 bases from V and 5 bases from J, with 17 bases between. Germline V lookup: CDR1 SGHRS, CDR2 YFSETQ. CDR3 length equals 16 residues. The CDR3 DNA reads TGCGCCAGCAGCTTGGCGTCTGGCAGGGTTATGACTGAAGCTTTCTTT. Its protein is CASSLASGRVMTEAFF.

The chain joins TRBV6-1 to TRBJ1-2, with 7 positions matching TRBD1. There are 14 residues in the CDR3. V lost 0 bases, J lost 3 bases, and 1 base stayed unmatched. Per the germline V gene, CDR1 is MNHNS and CDR2 is SASEGT. The CDR3 region has the DNA TGTGCCAGCAGTGAAGCGGGGACAGACTATGGCTACACCTTC. Translated: CASSEAGTDYGYTF.

The chain uses TRBV30 and TRBJ1-4, with D possibly matching TRBD1 (5 bases). Trimming took off 4 bases at V and 2 bases at J, with 14 bases between the two ends. Germline CDR1 is GTSNPN and CDR2 is SVGIG (reference sequence). CDR3 length equals 15 residues. This chain's CDR3 is CAWMSGTATNEKLFF. The CDR3, as DNA: TGTGCCTGGATGTCGGGGACTGCGACTAATGAAAAACTGTTTTTT. The whole variable domain, remainder taken from reference TRBV30 and TRBJ1-4, is SQTIHQWPATLVQPVGSPLSLECTVEGTSNPNLYWYRQAAGRGLQLLFYSVGIGQISSEVPQNLSASRPQDRQFILSSKKLLLSDSGFYLCAWMSGTATNEKLFFGSGTQLSVL.

The chain recombines TRBV5-1 with TRBJ2-7; perhaps TRBD2 as D (6 bases). V was pared by 4 bases and J by 6 bases, with 20 bases between. CDR3 length: 15 amino acids. The germline V gene has CDR1 SGHRS and CDR2 YFSETQ. This CDR3 reads CASSPSVGGRGEQYF. CDR3 sequence (DNA): TGCGCCAGCAGCCCCTCCGTGGGGGGTCGTGGCGAGCAGTACTTC. The whole variable domain, remainder taken from reference TRBV5-1 and TRBJ2-7, is KAGVTQTPRYLIKTRGQQVTLSCSPISGHRSVSWYQQTPGQGLQFLFEYFSETQRNKGNFPGRFSGRQFSNSRSEMNVSTLELGDSALYLCASSPSVGGRGEQYFGPGTRLTVT.

V gene TRBV7-3 combines with J gene TRBJ2-7, with D perhaps TRBD2 (5 bases). V was trimmed by 4 bases and J by 3 bases, leaving 16 bases between them. This CDR3 is 15 amino acids long. CDR1 and CDR2 from the germline V gene are SGHTA and FQGTGA. CDR3 protein: CASSYAAGQFYEQYF. CDR3 nucleotide sequence: TGTGCCAGCAGCTACGCGGCGGGCCAGTTCTACGAGCAGTACTTC.

This chain uses TRBV10-3 with TRBJ1-1, with TRBD1 matching 10 bases. Germline CDR1 and CDR2: ENHRY and SYGVKD. Trimming took 3 bases from V and 2 from J; bases not matched to a gene: 3. The CDR3 totals 15 residues. The CDR3 DNA follows: TGTGCCATCAGTGATTCGACAGGGGGCAACACTGAAGCTTTCTTT. Amino acids: CAISDSTGGNTEAFF.

The gene calls are TRBV10-3 and TRBJ2-3, with D possibly TRBD1 on 6 matching bases. CDR1 is ENHRY and CDR2 is SYGVKD in the germline V gene. With 7 bases removed from V and 0 bases from J, the gap between germline ends came to 17 bases. This CDR3 has 16 amino acids. The DNA for the CDR3 is TGTGCCATCATAGGGACACCTGGGTCTAGCACAGATACGCAGTATTTT. It codes for CAIIGTPGSSTDTQYF.

The chain is built from TRBV18 and TRBJ2-7; weak D call: TRBD2 (6 bases). Germline lookup yields CDR1 KGHSH and CDR2 LQKENI. Trimming took 9 bases from V and 1 from J, leaving 13 bases between them. The length of the CDR3 is 13 residues. CDR3 sequence (DNA): TGTGCCAGTTTCCGGGACTTTTCCTACGAGCAGTACTTC. Its translation: CASFRDFSYEQYF.

This chain uses TRBV6-5 with TRBJ2-1; D possibly corresponds to TRBD2 (5 bases). Germline loops: CDR1 MNHEY, CDR2 SVGAGI. This CDR3 region has 12 residues. Trimming removed 6 bases at V and 12 bases at J, with 15 bases between. The CDR3 is CASSPGVQRQFF. The CDR3 coding sequence is TGTGCCAGCAGCCCCGGGGTACAGAGGCAGTTCTTC.

For this clone: A read error may account for a junction end that differs from germline. J is TRBJ1-1 and V is TRBV6-5; D gene ambiguous. In germline, CDR1 is MNHEY, CDR2 SVGAGI. The CDR3 totals 14 residues. CDR3 region: CASSYWEGSTEAFF. The CDR3 DNA is TGTGCCAGCAGCTACTGGGAGGGTAGCACTGAAGCTTTCTTT.

V and J are TRBV6-4 and TRBJ2-5; tentatively, D is TRBD1 (6 bases). The germline CDR1 and CDR2 sequences are MRHNA and SNTAGT. The CDR3 contains 15 residues. Trimming shortened V by 5 bases and J by 4 bases, and 17 bases separated the two germline ends. CDR3 in DNA: TGTGCCAGCAGTCCCAGGGGCGCGGGTCTAGAGACCCAGTACTTC. Translating gives CASSPRGAGLETQYF.

V and J are TRBV28 and TRBJ2-7, with TRBD1 matching over 7 bases. CDR1 is MDHEN, CDR2 SYDVKM, per germline. Trimming cost V 4 bases and J 2 bases; bases outside gene matches: 5. The CDR3 totals 14 residues. The CDR3 DNA reads as TGTGCCAGCAGTTCGGGACAGACCCCCTACGAGCAGTACTTC. Protein: CASSSGQTPYEQYF.

The chain joins TRBV9 to TRBJ2-1, with D possibly being TRBD2 (5 bases). Germline V lookup: CDR1 SGDLS, CDR2 YYNGEE. Between the trimmed V and J ends, which lost 4 bases and 0 bases, there was a span of 14 bases. This CDR3 spans 16 amino acids. For the CDR3, the DNA is TGTGCCAGCAGCCCGGTGGAGGACCTCTCCTACAATGAGCAGTTCTTC. It specifies CASSPVEDLSYNEQFF. The full variable domain, in which reference TRBV9 and TRBJ2-1 provide the parts outside the CDR3, is DSGVTQTPKHLITATGQRVTLRCSPRSGDLSVYWYQQSLDQGLQFLIQYYNGEERAKGNILERFSAQQFPDLHSELNLSSLELGDSALYFCASSPVEDLSYNEQFFGPGTRLTVL.

The rearrangement joins TRBV10-3 to TRBJ1-2; 7 bases line up with TRBD1. J lost 8 bases, V lost 6 bases, and 9 bases had no gene match. This CDR3 region has 13 residues. CDR1 ENHRY and CDR2 SYGVKD come from the germline V gene. DNA of the CDR3: TGTGCCATCAGCGGACAGGAGGGCTTGGGCTACACCTTC. It is translated as CAISGQEGLGYTF.

This chain links TRBV6-4 with TRBJ2-3, with D perhaps TRBD2 (6 bases). Germline CDR1 and CDR2: MRHNA and SNTAGT. The CDR3 runs 16 residues. V gave up 3 bases and J gave up 1 base, with 14 bases separating them. The CDR3 DNA is TGTGCCAGCAGTGAGGGACCTGGCGGGGGCACAGATACGCAGTATTTT. This translates into CASSEGPGGGTDTQYF.

This rearrangement joins TRBV27 to TRBJ2-7; 7 bases align to TRBD1. Germline V CDR1 and CDR2: MNHEY, SMNVEV (reference sequence). The CDR3 length is 15 residues. Germline trimming cut 0 bases from V and 5 bases from J; bases unmatched to any gene: 7. The CDR3 DNA reads TGTGCCAGCAGTTTATCCCGGACAGGAAGGAACGAGCAGTACTTC. This sequence encodes CASSLSRTGRNEQYF.

The rearrangement uses TRBV20-1 and TRBJ1-2; the D is unclear. Trimming took off 0 bases at V and 7 bases at J, with 6 bases between the two ends. Looked up from germline, CDR1 is DFQATT and CDR2 is SNEGSKA (reference sequence). The CDR3 has 11 amino acids. The CDR3 here is CSARDAGGYTF. DNA of the CDR3: TGCAGTGCTAGAGACGCCGGTGGCTACACCTTC.

The chain carries TRBV5-1 and TRBJ2-2; TRBD2 matches at 7 bases. CDR3 length equals 16 residues. The V gene's germline CDR1 is SGHRS and CDR2 YFSETQ. Trimming took 4 bases from V and 4 from J; bases not matched to a gene: 10. The CDR3 DNA reads as TGCGCCAGCAGCCTACTAGCGCAGTCGTCCACCGGGGAGCTGTTTTTT. This gives the protein CASSLLAQSSTGELFF.

The chain couples TRBV5-8 to TRBJ1-3; 7 nucleotides align to TRBD1. The CDR3 has 16 residues. The trim removed 4 bases at V and 0 bases at J, leaving 7 bases unmatched. Germline values: CDR1 SGHTS, CDR2 YDEGEE. CDR3 region: CASSTGQVNSGNTIYF. CDR3 nucleotides: TGTGCCAGCAGCACTGGACAGGTCAACTCTGGAAACACCATATATTTT.

This chain joins TRBV5-1 and TRBJ1-1; D is ambiguous. The CDR3 is made up of 16 amino acids. Germline V lookup: CDR1 SGHRS, CDR2 YFSETQ. The V end lost 0 bases, the J end lost 0 bases, and 12 bases lay between the germline ends. The CDR3 protein is CASSLGVGGMNTEAFF. For the CDR3, the DNA is TGCGCCAGCAGCTTGGGAGTCGGAGGGATGAACACTGAAGCTTTCTTT. The whole variable domain, remainder taken from reference TRBV5-1 and TRBJ1-1, is KAGVTQTPRYLIKTRGQQVTLSCSPISGHRSVSWYQQTPGQGLQFLFEYFSETQRNKGNFPGRFSGRQFSNSRSEMNVSTLELGDSALYLCASSLGVGGMNTEAFFGQGTRLTVV.

V usage is TRBV10-3 and J usage is TRBJ2-1, with TRBD2 identical over 12 bases. J gave up 4 bases and V 2 bases, and 9 bases lay outside the gene matches. Germline-derived CDR1 and CDR2 are ENHRY and SYGVKD. The CDR3 loop spans 18 amino acids. CDR3 sequence: CAISEPTSGSERYNEQFF. DNA for the CDR3: TGTGCCATCAGTGAGCCGACTAGCGGGAGTGAGAGGTACAATGAGCAGTTCTTC.

This rearrangement joins TRBV19 to TRBJ2-1; perhaps TRBD1 as D (5 bases). V lost 4 bases to trimming and J lost 0 bases, with 10 bases between them. The length of the CDR3 is 15 residues. The germline CDR1 and CDR2 sequences are LNHDA and SQIVND (reference sequence). The CDR3 DNA reads as TGTGCCAGTAGTAAGACAGTCGGCTCCTACAATGAGCAGTTCTTC. As protein: CASSKTVGSYNEQFF.

J is TRBJ2-5 and V is TRBV19, with 9 bases that match TRBD2. TRBJ2-7 explains the end of the DNA better; the J call may be wrong. The CDR3 covers 15 residues. Germline V lookup: CDR1 LNHDA, CDR2 SQIVND (reference sequence). The CDR3 here is CASSIVAGEGDEQYF. DNA for the CDR3: TGTGCCAGTAGTATTGTAGCGGGAGAAGGTGACGAGCAGTACTTC.

The chain couples TRBV5-6 to TRBJ2-5; 7 positions agree with TRBD2. V trimming: 4 bases; J trimming: 5 bases; junction bases outside the gene matches: 8. CDR1 is SGHDT and CDR2 is YYEEEE in the germline V gene. CDR3 length equals 14 residues. In nucleotides, the CDR3 is TGTGCCAGCAGCCCCCCCTGGGGAGGGGAGACCCAGTACTTC. It specifies CASSPPWGGETQYF.

In DNA, the CDR3 is TGTGCCAGCTCCGCCGGACAGGGGAGCTCCTACGAGCAGTACTTC. It codes for CASSAGQGSSYEQYF. The chain uses TRBV18 and TRBJ2-7; TRBD1 matches at 9 bases. Germline trimming cut 6 bases from V and 0 bases from J; bases unmatched to any gene: 6. The CDR3 is 15 residues long. Germline CDR1 and CDR2: KGHSH and LQKENI.